This T cell receptor (beta chain) was profiled in a study of T cell responses to AZD1222 COVID-19 vaccine. The study, taken as a whole, reports: Donors, mostly white British, included more females; clonal diversity was possibly underestimated. There were vaccine-associated CD4 TCRs across spike, dominant at 160-218 and 743-854.

Germline V gives CDR1 LNHDA, CDR2 SQIVND (reference sequence). The CDR3 is 14 residues long. The J segment lost 1 base and the V segment lost 4 bases, leaving 1 base of the junction unmatched. Profiled with immunoSEQ multiplex PCR; TCRdb holds only in-frame clones, not every one. The sample consists of under 85,000 clones, about 88% of them appearing once. On this clone itself: Its antigen is currently unknown.

The source was peripheral blood, collected on day 0 of AZD1222 vaccination. V gene TRBV19 combines with J gene TRBJ2-1; TRBD1 matches at 7 bases. This clonotype originated in an adult in good health. CDR3 protein: CASSNRGSYNEQFF. The CDR3 DNA reads TGTGCCAGTAGTAACAGGGGTTCCTACAATGAGCAGTTCTTC.